The 17 T cell receptor beta chains below were found in one sample sequenced in a study of blood T cell repertoires in COVID-19. Sequenced by immunoSEQ multiplex PCR; TCRdb stores in-frame clones only, minus some. The sample shows about 300,000 clones, 85% of them seen only once. Sequencing used peripheral blood. Receptors were obtained from a human donor in a cohort sampled during active COVID-19.

This chain joins TRBV5-4 and TRBJ2-5; 7 bases are a match to TRBD1. J lost 1 base, V lost 3 bases, and 3 bases had no gene match. The germline CDR1 and CDR2 sequences are SGHNT and YYREEE (reference sequence). There are 14 residues in the CDR3. For the CDR3, the DNA is TGTGCCAGCAGCTCCGGGACAGTCCAAGAGACCCAGTACTTC. It codes for CASSSGTVQETQYF.

The CDR3 coding sequence is TGTGCCAGTAGTATTTATTCAGCAGATACGCAGTATTTT. It encodes CASSIYSADTQYF. The rearrangement links TRBV19 to TRBJ2-3; D unclear. Between the trimmed V and J ends, which lost 3 bases and 4 bases, there was a span of 8 bases. The CDR3 runs 13 residues. Per germline, CDR1 LNHDA and CDR2 SQIVND (reference sequence).

J is TRBJ2-3 and V is TRBV6-5, with 8 bases identical to TRBD1. Losses at the gene ends were 6 bases for V and 1 base for J; bases not matched to a gene: 3. This CDR3 is 14 amino acids long. Germline V CDR1 and CDR2: MNHEY, SVGAGI. The DNA for the CDR3 is TGTGCCAGCAGGCCACAGGGGGGCACAGATACGCAGTATTTT. Amino acid sequence: CASRPQGGTDTQYF.

The CDR3 DNA reads as TGTGCCAGCAGCTTAGGTTTATCGAACACTGAAGCTTTCTTT. Translation gives CASSLGLSNTEAFF. The gene calls are TRBV11-2 and TRBJ1-1; no clear D gene. The V gene's germline CDR1 is SGHAT and CDR2 FQNNGV. V shed 1 base and J shed 1 base, with 7 bases lying between them. The CDR3 contains 14 residues.

This chain joins TRBV11-3 and TRBJ1-6, with D uncertain. V lost 4 bases and J lost 4, with 5 bases in between. The CDR3 loop spans 13 amino acids. Germline V lookup: CDR1 SGHNT, CDR2 YENEEA. The DNA of the CDR3 is TGTGCCAGCAGCTCATTGTATAATTCACCCCTCCACTTT. Its protein product is CASSSLYNSPLHF.

This clone showed up just once. The chain has TRBV6-5 and TRBJ1-1; D perhaps matches TRBD1 (5 bases). With 4 bases removed from V and 1 base from J, the gap between germline ends came to 10 bases. The germline CDR1 and CDR2 sequences are MNHEY and SVGAGI. CDR3 length: 14 residues. The CDR3 loop reads CASSSGLANTEAFF. The CDR3 region has the DNA TGTGCCAGCAGTTCAGGGCTCGCGAACACTGAAGCTTTCTTT.

Comments on this clone: Other DNA sequences in the sample encode the same CDR3. The chain recombines TRBV15 with TRBJ2-5; TRBD1 matches at 7 bases. Unmatched junction bases numbered 3, after V lost 0 bases and J lost 2 bases. Germline V CDR1 and CDR2: LNHNV, YYDKDF (reference sequence). The CDR3 length is 15 residues. The CDR3 is CATSRDPGQQETQYF. DNA of the CDR3: TGTGCCACCAGCAGAGATCCGGGACAGCAAGAGACCCAGTACTTC.

J is TRBJ1-1 and V is TRBV19; D gene ambiguous. V dropped 5 bases and J dropped 6 bases, with 19 bases sitting between them. The length of the CDR3 is 15 residues. Germline values: CDR1 LNHDA, CDR2 SQIVND (reference sequence). CDR3 sequence: CASSLSPAGSSEAFF. CDR3 nucleotide sequence: TGTGCCAGTAGTCTCTCCCCCGCGGGAAGCTCTGAAGCTTTCTTT.

This clone has a handful of counts. The chain recombines TRBV29-1 with TRBJ2-2; 15 bases map to TRBD2. The germline V gene encodes CDR1 SQVTM and CDR2 ANQGSEA. The length of the CDR3 is 14 residues. The V and J ends lost 7 bases and 5 bases, in that order; junction bases with no gene match: 2. CDR3 bases: TGCAGCGCAGGGACTAGCGGGAGGACCGGGGAGCTGTTTTTT. Amino acids: CSAGTSGRTGELFF.

This clone was seen a single time. The chain carries TRBV7-9 and TRBJ2-2, with 7 bases lining up with TRBD1. V trimming: 5 bases; J trimming: 6 bases; junction bases outside the gene matches: 6. CDR3 length equals 14 residues. Germline V gene sequence: CDR1 SEHNR, CDR2 FQNEAQ (reference sequence). The CDR3 bases are TGTGCCAGCAGCCTCCCAACAGGGGCCGGGGAGCTGTTTTTT. Its translation: CASSLPTGAGELFF.

V gene TRBV7-9 combines with J gene TRBJ2-7, with 7 bases matching TRBD1. Germline trimming cut 10 bases from V and 6 bases from J; bases unmatched to any gene: 12. CDR3 size: 13 residues. Germline CDR1 SEHNR, CDR2 FQNEAQ (reference sequence). This chain's CDR3 is CATDSTGASEQYF. The DNA for the CDR3 is TGTGCCACCGATTCTACAGGGGCTAGCGAGCAGTACTTC.

CDR3 sequence reads: CASSVDRGTYEQYF. The CDR3 DNA reads as TGCGCCAGCAGTGTTGACAGGGGCACCTACGAGCAGTACTTC. The chain links TRBV4-3 to TRBJ2-7, with 8 nucleotides matching TRBD1. This CDR3 has 14 amino acids. Germline V gives CDR1 LGHNA, CDR2 YSLEER. Trimming removed 6 bases from V and 2 bases from J; junction bases left unmatched: 6.

The V gene is TRBV18, the J gene TRBJ2-7; D possibly corresponds to TRBD2 (6 bases). The CDR3 has 13 amino acids. Germline V gives CDR1 KGHSH, CDR2 LQKENI. V lost 4 bases and J lost 5, with 12 bases in between. The CDR3 loop is CASSLLGGNEQYF. The CDR3 DNA sequence: TGTGCCAGCTCACTTCTCGGGGGTAACGAGCAGTACTTC.

The J gene is TRBJ2-7, the V gene TRBV9; the D gene is possibly TRBD1 (6 bases). From germline, CDR1 is SGDLS and CDR2 YYNGEE. CDR3 length: 16 amino acids. V was clipped by 0 bases and J by 0 bases, with 13 bases between them. The DNA of the CDR3 is TGTGCCAGCAGCGTAGAGGCTGGGACAACCTCCTACGAGCAGTACTTC. Its protein is CASSVEAGTTSYEQYF.

The chain recombines TRBV7-9 with TRBJ2-1; no clear D gene. This CDR3 has 11 amino acids. Germline V CDR1 and CDR2: SEHNR, FQNEAQ (reference sequence). The V end was cut by 2 bases, the J end by 8 bases, with 4 bases between. The CDR3 sequence is CASSLSHEQFF. As DNA, the CDR3 is TGTGCCAGCAGCTTATCTCATGAGCAGTTCTTC.

The J gene is TRBJ2-5, the V gene TRBV7-9, with a possible D match to TRBD1 (6 bases). The germline V gene has CDR1 SEHNR and CDR2 FQNEAQ (reference sequence). The CDR3 spans 17 residues. V shed 4 bases and J shed 2 bases, with 20 bases lying between them. DNA of the CDR3: TGTGCCAGCAGCTCAGGGGACCTTTCCGGACCACAAGAGACCCAGTACTTC. This codes for CASSSGDLSGPQETQYF. The full variable domain, rest sourced from reference TRBV7-9 and TRBJ2-5, is DTGVSQNPRHKITKRGQNVTFRCDPISEHNRLYWYRQTLGQGPEFLTYFQNEAQLEKSRLLSDRFSAERPKGSFSTLEIQRTEQGDSAMYLCASSSGDLSGPQETQYFGPGTRLLVL.

This rearrangement joins TRBV28 to TRBJ2-2; 8 nucleotides agree with TRBD1. CDR1 MDHEN and CDR2 SYDVKM come from the germline V gene. The CDR3 sequence is 15 residues long. Trimming removed 6 bases from V and 6 bases from J; junction bases left unmatched: 9. DNA of the CDR3: TGTGCCAGCAGAACGGGACAGGTTCACTCCGGGGAGCTGTTTTTT. Protein: CASRTGQVHSGELFF.